The 3 T cell receptor beta chains below were found in one sample sequenced in a study of blood T cells in healthy people across ages. With a J-beta primer mix and a sample-barcoded 5' primer, a second PCR ran about 6 to 11 cycles. TCRdb independently ran MiXCR on the 5' RACE reads; one entry per CDR3 protein. The sample yields just over 1 million distinct CDR3 sequences, roughly 45% seen once. The sample taken for sequencing was blood. The source is a woman aged 55-69 years in good health.

The V and J genes are TRBV5-1 and TRBJ1-1; D is uncertain. This CDR3 is built from 13 residues. V gave up 4 bases and J gave up 1 base, with 8 bases separating them. Germline CDR1 and CDR2: SGHRS and YFSETQ. The CDR3 protein is CASSTRRNTEAFF. CDR3 bases: TGCGCCAGCAGCACCCGAAGGAACACTGAAGCTTTCTTT.

The chain recombines TRBV10-3 with TRBJ2-4; D may be TRBD2 (5 bases). The CDR3 has 17 amino acids. Per the germline V gene, CDR1 is ENHRY and CDR2 is SYGVKD. Trimming pared 0 bases from V and 0 bases from J, leaving 12 bases between. CDR3 amino acids: CAISESRVLLAKNIQYF. The CDR3 DNA reads as TGTGCCATCAGTGAGTCGAGGGTGCTACTAGCCAAAAACATTCAGTACTTC.

This clonotype was observed a few times. The gene calls are TRBV9 and TRBJ2-1; TRBD2 aligns across 12 bases. V dropped 3 bases and J dropped 8; count of bases not matched to a gene: 6. Germline CDR1 and CDR2: SGDLS and YYNGEE. The CDR3 spans 15 residues. The CDR3 is CASSATSGSPHEQFF. The CDR3 coding sequence is TGTGCCAGCAGCGCGACTAGCGGGAGTCCGCATGAGCAGTTCTTC. The full variable domain, its missing parts supplied by reference TRBV9 and TRBJ2-1, is DSGVTQTPKHLITATGQRVTLRCSPRSGDLSVYWYQQSLDQGLQFLIQYYNGEERAKGNILERFSAQQFPDLHSELNLSSLELGDSALYFCASSATSGSPHEQFFGPGTRLTVL.